The rows below give T cell receptor beta chains drawn from one sample of a study of cytomegalovirus exposure and HLA in healthy donors. The method was immunoSEQ multiplex PCR; TCRdb's version includes in-frame clones alone and lacks a portion of them. The sample records about 170,000 clones, over 80% being singletons. Specimen: PBMCs. The source of these receptors is a boy aged 2 to 10 in good health and CMV-seronegative. Each CDR3 is given with its conserved first and last residue. The order of the fields is V gene, J gene, D gene, CDR3 length, clone size, CDR3 protein, CDR3 DNA. The D gene is left open where the match is weak. Clone sizes are given selectively: once, few, many, or a class where the clone is expanded.

>TRBV6-6|TRBJ1-2|TRBD1|15|.
CASSLAGQGTPGYTF
TGTGCCAGCAGTTTAGCCGGACAGGGAACCCCAGGCTACACCTTC
>TRBV23-1|TRBJ1-2|TRBD1|15|.
CASSRHTGAGGGYTF
TGCGCCAGCAGTCGCCACACAGGGGCTGGAGGTGGCTACACCTTC
>TRBV5-6|TRBJ2-5|.|15|.
CASSQGQRGKETQYF
TGTGCCAGCAGCCAGGGACAAAGGGGTAAGGAGACCCAGTACTTC
>TRBV28|TRBJ1-5|.|15|.
CASSHGGNSNQPQHF
TGTGCCAGCAGTCATGGGGGGAATAGCAATCAGCCCCAGCATTTT
>TRBV30|TRBJ2-7|.|13|.
CAWSLGSSYEQYF
TGTGCCTGGAGTCTAGGAAGTTCCTACGAGCAGTACTTC
>TRBV6-7|TRBJ1-2|.|13|.
CASSFPTGYGYTF
TGTGCCAGCAGTTTCCCGACAGGCTATGGCTACACCTTC
>TRBV6-1|TRBJ2-3|.|18|.
CASSEAGSRGRSTDTQYF
TGTGCCAGCAGTGAAGCGGGTAGCAGGGGCCGAAGCACAGATACGCAGTATTTT
>TRBV5-4|TRBJ2-7|TRBD2|16|.
CASSPRPSGLSYEQYF
TGTGCCAGCAGCCCGAGGCCTAGCGGGCTCTCCTACGAGCAGTACTTC
>TRBV5-1|TRBJ1-6|.|15|.
CASSERSSYNSPLHF
TGCGCCAGCAGCGAAAGGAGCTCCTATAATTCACCCCTCCACTTT
>TRBV14|TRBJ2-1|.|17|few
CASSHRHLVGRINEQFF
TGTGCCAGCAGCCACCGACATTTGGTAGGCAGGATCAATGAGCAGTTCTTC
>TRBV4-3|TRBJ2-1|.|13|.
CASSHDTNNEQFF
TGCGCCAGCAGTCACGACACAAACAATGAGCAGTTCTTC
>TRBV5-6|TRBJ2-3|.|12|few
CASSLIVDTQYF
TGTGCCAGCAGCTTGATAGTAGATACGCAGTATTTT
>TRBV9|TRBJ2-6|TRBD2|18|.
CASSVASGAFSGANVLTF
TGTGCCAGCAGCGTAGCTAGCGGGGCCTTCTCTGGGGCCAACGTCCTGACTTTC
>TRBV9|TRBJ2-2|.|14|.
CASSATGSPGELFF
TGTGCCAGCAGCGCCACAGGGTCTCCCGGGGAGCTGTTTTTT
>TRBV5-1|TRBJ1-2|.|13|.
CASSLGTPYGYTF
TGCGCCAGCAGCCTGGGGACACCCTATGGCTACACCTTC
>TRBV6-5|TRBJ2-3|TRBD2|15|.
CASTPSGGTTDTQYF
TGTGCCAGCACCCCTAGCGGGGGGACGACAGATACGCAGTATTTT
>TRBV5-1|TRBJ2-2|.|15|few
CASSFSSGNFGELFF
TGCGCCAGCAGCTTTTCGTCAGGGAACTTCGGGGAGCTGTTTTTT
>TRBV7-8|TRBJ2-7|TRBD2|16|few
CASSPSGRQAPYEQYF
TGTGCCAGCAGCCCTAGCGGGCGACAGGCCCCCTACGAGCAGTACTTC
>TRBV5-1|TRBJ2-7|TRBD2|15|.
CASSLSSGRVDEQYF
TGCGCCAGCAGCTTGAGTAGCGGGAGAGTGGACGAGCAGTACTTC
>TRBV6-4|TRBJ1-1|TRBD1|19|.
CASSGGQVRRVLGNTEAFF
TGTGCCAGCAGTGGCGGACAGGTAAGAAGGGTACTCGGGAACACTGAAGCTTTCTTT
>TRBV10-1|TRBJ1-1|.|13|few
CASSVTGTTEAFF
TGCGCCAGCAGTGTTACAGGGACCACTGAAGCTTTCTTT
>TRBV7-2|TRBJ1-2|.|18|.
CASSPKPRPQGGTYGYTF
TGTGCCAGCAGCCCAAAACCTCGCCCCCAGGGTGGTACCTATGGCTACACCTTC
>TRBV7-9|TRBJ1-3|TRBD1|15|.
CASSSPGQGRNTIYF
TGTGCCAGCAGCTCACCGGGACAGGGGCGAAACACCATATATTTT
>TRBV12-5|TRBJ2-3|TRBD2|15|.
CASGSTSGRADTQYF
TGTGCTAGTGGTTCGACTAGCGGGAGAGCAGATACGCAGTATTTT
>TRBV5-4|TRBJ2-2|.|15|.
CASRSGLQGTGELFF
TGTGCCAGCAGATCGGGACTACAGGGCACCGGGGAGCTGTTTTTT
>TRBV29-1|TRBJ1-1|.|12|.
CSVRRVEPEAFF
TGCAGCGTCAGGAGGGTGGAACCTGAAGCTTTCTTT
>TRBV30|TRBJ1-4|TRBD1|14|.
CAWRRTGEYEKLFF
TGTGCCTGGAGGCGGACAGGGGAATATGAAAAACTGTTTTTT
>TRBV5-1|TRBJ1-3|TRBD1|16|.
CASSPGQGAIGNTIYF
TGCGCCAGCAGCCCGGGACAGGGGGCCATAGGAAACACCATATATTTT
>TRBV6-5|TRBJ1-5|TRBD1|15|.
CASSSDRGSNQPQHF
TGTGCCAGCAGTTCCGACAGGGGAAGCAATCAGCCCCAGCATTTT
>TRBV27|TRBJ2-1|TRBD2|15|.
CASSLLAEGYNEQFF
TGTGCCAGCAGTTTACTAGCGGAGGGGTACAATGAGCAGTTCTTC
>TRBV30|TRBJ1-4|.|15|.
CAWSVIRGANEKLFF
TGTGCCTGGAGTGTGATCAGGGGAGCTAATGAAAAACTGTTTTTT
>TRBV29-1|TRBJ2-7|TRBD1|13|.
CSVVPQGGFEQYF
TGCAGCGTTGTGCCTCAAGGGGGCTTCGAGCAGTACTTC
>TRBV18|TRBJ1-5|.|15|once
CASSPTADSNQPQHF
TGTGCCAGCTCACCAACTGCTGATAGCAATCAGCCCCAGCATTTT
>TRBV7-9|TRBJ2-3|.|13|.
CASSSTPPNTQYF
TGTGCCAGCAGCTCGACTCCCCCGAATACGCAGTATTTT
>TRBV25-1|TRBJ1-1|.|15|.
CASSRLQGSNTEAFF
TGTGCCAGCAGTAGACTACAGGGTTCGAACACTGAAGCTTTCTTT
>TRBV6-5|TRBJ2-3|TRBD2|16|.
CASSSSSGTTTDTQYF
TGTGCCAGCAGTTCCTCTAGCGGGACAACCACAGATACGCAGTATTTT
>TRBV19|TRBJ1-1|.|15|.
CASTQGRALPHEAFF
TGTGCCAGTACCCAGGGGAGGGCGCTTCCTCATGAAGCTTTCTTT
>TRBV25-1|TRBJ2-5|.|13|.
CASSPGGQETQYF
TGTGCCAGCAGTCCAGGGGGGCAAGAGACCCAGTACTTC
>TRBV5-6|TRBJ2-1|.|14|.
CASSYEAGQFGQFF
TGTGCCAGCAGCTACGAGGCAGGGCAATTCGGGCAGTTCTTC
>TRBV5-5|TRBJ1-1|TRBD1|15|.
CASSYTRTGGTEAFF
TGTGCCAGCAGCTACACCCGGACAGGGGGCACTGAAGCTTTCTTT
>TRBV9|TRBJ1-3|.|16|.
CASSVDVGGSGNTIYF
TGTGCCAGCAGCGTAGATGTCGGCGGCTCTGGAAACACCATATATTTT
>TRBV5-1|TRBJ1-1|.|15|.
CASSLDTTSHTEAFF
TGCGCCAGCAGCTTGGATACAACATCCCACACTGAAGCTTTCTTT
>TRBV10-2|TRBJ1-3|.|16|.
CASRAGGPSSGNTIYF
TGCGCCAGCAGAGCCGGAGGGCCAAGCTCTGGAAACACCATATATTTT